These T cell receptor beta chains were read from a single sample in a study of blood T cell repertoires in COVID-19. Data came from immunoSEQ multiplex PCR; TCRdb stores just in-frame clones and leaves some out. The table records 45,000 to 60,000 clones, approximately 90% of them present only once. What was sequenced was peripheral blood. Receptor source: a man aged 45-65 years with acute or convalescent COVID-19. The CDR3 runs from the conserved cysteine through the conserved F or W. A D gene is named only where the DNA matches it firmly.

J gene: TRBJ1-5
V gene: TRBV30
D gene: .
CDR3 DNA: TGTGCCTGGACCCCCCCGGGGGGGTCGAATCAGCCCCAGCATTTT
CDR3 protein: CAWTPPGGSNQPQHF

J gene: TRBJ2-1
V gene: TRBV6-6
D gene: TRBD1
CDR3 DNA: TGTGCCAGCAGTTACGGTACAGGGGCAGAGCAGTTCTTC
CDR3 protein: CASSYGTGAEQFF

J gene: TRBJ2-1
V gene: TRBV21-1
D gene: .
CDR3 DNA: TGTGCCAGCAGCAAAGCGCGAGCCCCAAGCGCCTACAATGAGCAGTTCTTC
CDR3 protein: CASSKARAPSAYNEQFF

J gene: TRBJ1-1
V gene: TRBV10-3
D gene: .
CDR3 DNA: TGTGCCATCAGTGGAGCAGGATCTCGTGAAGCTTTCTTT
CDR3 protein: CAISGAGSREAFF

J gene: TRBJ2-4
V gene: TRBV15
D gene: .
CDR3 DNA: TGTGCCACCAGCAGGAGCCTTTCGCCCCTAAACATTCAGTACTTC
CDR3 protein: CATSRSLSPLNIQYF

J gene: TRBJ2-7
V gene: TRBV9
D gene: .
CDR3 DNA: TGTGCCAGCAGCGTAAGAGGGGGATCCTACGAGCAGTACTTC
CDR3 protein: CASSVRGGSYEQYF

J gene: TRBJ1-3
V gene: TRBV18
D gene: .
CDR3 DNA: TGTGCCAGCTCACCCCAGGGTCCTGGAAACACCATATATTTT
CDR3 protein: CASSPQGPGNTIYF

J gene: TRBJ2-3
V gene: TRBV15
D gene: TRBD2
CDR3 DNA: TGTGCCACCGCACTAGCGGGAGGGCCAGCGGATACGCAGTATTTT
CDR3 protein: CATALAGGPADTQYF

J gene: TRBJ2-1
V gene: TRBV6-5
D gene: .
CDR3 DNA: TGTGCCAGCAGTTATAGGTCGGGCTCCTACAATGAGCAGTTCTTC
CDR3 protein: CASSYRSGSYNEQFF

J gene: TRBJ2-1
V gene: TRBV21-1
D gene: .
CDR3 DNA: TGTGCCAGCAGCAAAGAGCCCCACTACAATGAGCAGTTCTTC
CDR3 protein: CASSKEPHYNEQFF